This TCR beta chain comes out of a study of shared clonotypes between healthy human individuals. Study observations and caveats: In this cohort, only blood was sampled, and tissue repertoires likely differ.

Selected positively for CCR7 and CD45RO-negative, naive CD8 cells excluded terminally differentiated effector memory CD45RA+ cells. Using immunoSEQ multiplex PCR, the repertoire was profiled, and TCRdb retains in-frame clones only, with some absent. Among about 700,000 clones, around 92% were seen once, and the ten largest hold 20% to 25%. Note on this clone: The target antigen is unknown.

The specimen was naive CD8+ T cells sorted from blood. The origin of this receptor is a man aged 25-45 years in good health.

CDR3 sequence reads: CASSYSAQGAYEQYF. Written as DNA, the CDR3 is TGTGCCAGCAGTTACAGTGCCCAGGGAGCCTACGAGCAGTACTTC. The chain employs TRBV6-5 and TRBJ2-7, with D perhaps being TRBD1 or TRBD2 (5 bases each). The CDR3 extends over 15 amino acids. Trimming cost V 2 bases and J 2 bases, with 13 bases left between them. Germline V lookup: CDR1 MNHEY, CDR2 SVGAGI.